This record looks at one TCR beta chain sequence and its context. The sample comes from a study of blood T cell repertoires in COVID-19. About the research overall: Sites across the United States, Italy and Spain contributed samples from acute and convalescent COVID-19. PBMCs, B-cell-depleted T cells, or T cells provided the cDNA or gDNA that made up the material.

Authors' processing steps: Amplifying reference gene primers gave estimates of nucleated cell counts. The protocol was immunoSEQ multiplex PCR, while the TCRdb copy is restricted to in-frame clones and leaves out a portion. The V and J calls and clone size were taken over from that table, and D and trimming were inferred from the DNA. The table lists tens of thousands of clones, less than 80% of them singletons. Input material: peripheral blood. This receptor was taken from a man aged 55 to 69 with active or convalescent COVID-19.

In DNA, the CDR3 is TGCGCCAGCAGCTTGGGGACAGGGGCCTACGAGCAGTACTTC. Translated, it gives CASSLGTGAYEQYF. The V and J genes are TRBV5-1 and TRBJ2-7; 9 nucleotides align to TRBD1. Germline CDR1 SGHRS, CDR2 YFSETQ. This CDR3 is built from 14 residues. V shed 0 bases, J shed 2 bases, and the junction held 0 bases outside the gene matches.